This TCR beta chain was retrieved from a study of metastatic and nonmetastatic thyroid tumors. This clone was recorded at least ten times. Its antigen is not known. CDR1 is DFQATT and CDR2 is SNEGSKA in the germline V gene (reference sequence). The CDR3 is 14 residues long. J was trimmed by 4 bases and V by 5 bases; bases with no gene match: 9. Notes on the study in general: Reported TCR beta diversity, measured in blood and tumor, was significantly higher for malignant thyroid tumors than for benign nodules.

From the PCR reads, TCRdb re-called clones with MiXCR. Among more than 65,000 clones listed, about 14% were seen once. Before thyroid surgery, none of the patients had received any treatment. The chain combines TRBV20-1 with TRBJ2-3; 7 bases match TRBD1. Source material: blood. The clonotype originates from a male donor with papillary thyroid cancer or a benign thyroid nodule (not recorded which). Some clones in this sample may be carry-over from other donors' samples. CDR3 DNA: TGCAGTGCTGTTAATCACAGGGGACCAGATACGCAGTATTTT. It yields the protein CSAVNHRGPDTQYF.